This T cell receptor (beta chain) was documented in a study of response to subunit inactivated influenza vaccine. With respect to this clonotype: Its target is not known.

Study-wide points: Authors suggested each seasonal flu vaccination may recruit only limited numbers of new T cells.

TCRdb re-analysed the RT-PCR reads in MiXCR, keeping a single row per CDR3 protein. The sample has about 540,000 distinct CDR3 sequences; less than 15% are singletons. The CDR3 consists of 18 residues. V lost 4 bases, J lost 5 bases, and 17 bases stayed unmatched. Germline V gene data show CDR1 as SGHRS and CDR2 as YFSETQ. Sequencing used PBMCs from blood, obtained roughly 12 days after vaccination. This receptor was taken from a man aged 45 to 65 who received an inactivated influenza vaccine. This chain links TRBV5-1 with TRBJ2-3, with TRBD1 identical over 9 bases. The CDR3 loop reads CASSQPWDRERFVDTQYF. CDR3 sequence (DNA): TGCGCCAGCAGCCAACCTTGGGACAGGGAACGTTTTGTAGATACGCAGTATTTT.